This TCR beta chain was recovered during a study of Graves' ophthalmopathy and Graves' hyperthyroidism. Amplification targeted the TCR beta CDR3 regions, with RNA transcripts as the source material. HTBI-primed RT-PCR formed the first round, and a multiplex PCR formed the second. TCRdb fed the multiplex PCR reads into MiXCR, producing one record per CDR3 protein. The repertoire has 200,000 to 250,000 distinct CDR3 sequences, 20% to 25% of them found once; the top ten carry roughly 39%. This clonotype was detected a few times. Trimming shortened V by 1 base and J by 6 bases, and 7 bases separated the two germline ends. CDR3 length: 12 amino acids. Germline CDR1 is DFQATT and CDR2 is SNEGSKA (reference sequence).

This sequence was found in a woman in her forties or fifties with Graves' ophthalmopathy. The chain is built from TRBV20-1 and TRBJ1-5; D is unresolved. Sequencing used peripheral blood. DNA of the CDR3: TGCAGTGCTAGAGTGAGATTTCAGCCCCAGCATTTT. This encodes CSARVRFQPQHF.